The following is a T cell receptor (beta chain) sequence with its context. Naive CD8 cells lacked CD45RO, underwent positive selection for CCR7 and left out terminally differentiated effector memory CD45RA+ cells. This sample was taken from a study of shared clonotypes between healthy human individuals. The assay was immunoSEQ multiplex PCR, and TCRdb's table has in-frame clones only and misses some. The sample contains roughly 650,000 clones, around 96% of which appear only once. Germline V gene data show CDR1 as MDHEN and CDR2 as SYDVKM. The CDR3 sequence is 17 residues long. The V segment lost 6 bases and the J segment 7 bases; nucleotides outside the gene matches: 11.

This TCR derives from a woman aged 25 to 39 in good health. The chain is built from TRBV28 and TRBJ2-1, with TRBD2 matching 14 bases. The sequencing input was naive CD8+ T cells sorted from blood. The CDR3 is CASSRGLAGGLVNEQFF. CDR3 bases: TGTGCCAGCAGCCGAGGACTAGCGGGAGGCCTTGTTAATGAGCAGTTCTTC.